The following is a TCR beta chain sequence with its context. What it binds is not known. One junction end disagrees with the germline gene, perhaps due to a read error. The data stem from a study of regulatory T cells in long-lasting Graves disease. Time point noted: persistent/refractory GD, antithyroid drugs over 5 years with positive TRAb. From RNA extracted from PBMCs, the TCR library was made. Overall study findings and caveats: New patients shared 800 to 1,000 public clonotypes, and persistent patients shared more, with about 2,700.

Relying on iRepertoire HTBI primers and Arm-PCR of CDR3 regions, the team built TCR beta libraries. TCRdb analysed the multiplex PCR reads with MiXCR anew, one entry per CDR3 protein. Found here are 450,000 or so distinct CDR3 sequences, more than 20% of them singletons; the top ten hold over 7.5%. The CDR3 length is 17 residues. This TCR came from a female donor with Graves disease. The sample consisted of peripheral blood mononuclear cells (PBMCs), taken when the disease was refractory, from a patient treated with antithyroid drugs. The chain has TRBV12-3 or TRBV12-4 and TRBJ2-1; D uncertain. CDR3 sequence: CTSSQTLWQTNRNEQFF. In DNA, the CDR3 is TGTACCAGCAGCCAAACCCTATGGCAGACAAATCGGAATGAGCAGTTCTTC.